This T cell receptor (beta chain) was captured in a study of T cells in Graves' hyperthyroidism and ophthalmopathy. This clonotype was found many times. After removal of 7 bases from V and 4 bases from J, the junction contained 8 bases not matched to a gene. The CDR3 is 15 amino acids. Hyperthyroidism was newly diagnosed in patients aged 18 to 65 (duration under 2 months). Using RNA transcripts as the source, TCR beta CDR3 regions were amplified. The HTBI primer set drove a first-round RT-PCR of the TCR CDR3. In TCRdb, the multiplex PCR reads were re-called with MiXCR into one record per CDR3 protein. Among around 250,000 distinct CDR3 sequences listed, more than 14% were seen once.

This chain uses TRBV12-3 or TRBV12-4 with TRBJ2-1; 9 nucleotides line up with TRBD1. The receptor was derived from a middle-aged woman with Graves' hyperthyroidism that later progressed to Graves' ophthalmopathy. Sequenced material: blood. The CDR3 protein is CASTERTGAYNEQFF. CDR3 DNA sequence: TGTGCCAGCACCGAAAGGACAGGGGCGTACAATGAGCAGTTCTTC.